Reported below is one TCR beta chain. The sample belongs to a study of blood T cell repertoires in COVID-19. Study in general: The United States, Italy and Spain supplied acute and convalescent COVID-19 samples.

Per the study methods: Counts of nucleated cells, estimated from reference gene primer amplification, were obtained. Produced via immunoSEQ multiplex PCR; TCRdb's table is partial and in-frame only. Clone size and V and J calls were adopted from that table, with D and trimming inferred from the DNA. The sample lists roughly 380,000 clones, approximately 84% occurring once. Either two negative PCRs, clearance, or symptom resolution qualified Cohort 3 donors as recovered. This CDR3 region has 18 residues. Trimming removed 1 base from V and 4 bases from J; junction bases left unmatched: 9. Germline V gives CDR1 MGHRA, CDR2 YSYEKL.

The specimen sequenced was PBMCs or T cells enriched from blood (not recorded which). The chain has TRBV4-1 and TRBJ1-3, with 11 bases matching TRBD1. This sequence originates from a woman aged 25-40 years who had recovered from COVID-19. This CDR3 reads CASSQGTGGPSTGNTIYF. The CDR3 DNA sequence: TGCGCCAGCAGCCAAGGGACAGGGGGCCCGTCGACGGGAAACACCATATATTTT.